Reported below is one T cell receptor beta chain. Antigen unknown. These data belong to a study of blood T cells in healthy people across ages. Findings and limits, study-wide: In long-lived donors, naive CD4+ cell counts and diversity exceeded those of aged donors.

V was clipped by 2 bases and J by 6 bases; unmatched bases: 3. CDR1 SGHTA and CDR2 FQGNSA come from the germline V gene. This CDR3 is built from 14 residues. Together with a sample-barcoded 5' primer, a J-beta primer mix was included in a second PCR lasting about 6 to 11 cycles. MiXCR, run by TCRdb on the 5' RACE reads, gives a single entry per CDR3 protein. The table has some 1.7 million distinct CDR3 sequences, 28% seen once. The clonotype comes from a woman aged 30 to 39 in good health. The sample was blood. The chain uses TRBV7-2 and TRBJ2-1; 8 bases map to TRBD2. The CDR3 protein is CASSLPTSGNEQFF. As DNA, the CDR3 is TGTGCCAGCAGCTTACCTACTAGCGGCAATGAGCAGTTCTTC.